The rows below give T cell receptor beta chains drawn from one sample of a study of shared clonotypes between healthy human individuals. Generated by immunoSEQ multiplex PCR, the TCRdb table keeps only in-frame clones and is missing some. The sample comprises under 2.5 million clones, roughly 90% of which are singletons, and approximately 0.39% rests with the top ten. The sequencing sample was made of naive CD4+ T cells from PBMCs. These TCRs come from a man between 18 and 35 years old in good health. Some clones in this sample may be carry-over from other donors' samples. Each CDR3 is given with its conserved first and last residue. The D gene is left open where the match is weak. The size of a clone is reported for some rows only, either as once, few or many, or as a class for expanded clones.

d_gene,v_gene,abundance,j_gene,CDR3nt,CDR3aa
NA,TRBV6-1,NA,TRBJ2-3,TGTGCCCTCCTCGTGGGGTGGGATACGCAGTATTTT,CALLVGWDTQYF
NA,TRBV2,few,TRBJ2-7,TGTGCCAGCAGTGAAGATAGGCCCTACGAGCAGTACTTC,CASSEDRPYEQYF
NA,TRBV6-1,NA,TRBJ1-6,TGTGCCAGCAGTGATCGGGGGTTAAAGGATAATTCACCCCTCCACTTT,CASSDRGLKDNSPLHF
NA,TRBV5-1,NA,TRBJ1-2,TGCGCCAGCAGCTTTAATGGGGAGAATGGCTACACCTTC,CASSFNGENGYTF
TRBD1,TRBV19,NA,TRBJ2-2,TGTGCCAGTAGTCCCCCCGGGACAGGGCCGAATACGAACACCGGGGAGCTGTTTTTT,CASSPPGTGPNTNTGELFF
NA,TRBV28,NA,TRBJ1-1,TGTGCCAGCAGTTTACTGGGTGTTGGGGACACTGAAGCTTTCTTT,CASSLLGVGDTEAFF
NA,TRBV30,few,TRBJ2-2,TGTGCCTGGAGTGCAAACACCGGGGAGCTGTTTTTT,CAWSANTGELFF
NA,TRBV5-1,NA,TRBJ2-7,TGCGCCAGCAGCTCGACGACTAATTCCTACGAGCAGTACTTC,CASSSTTNSYEQYF
NA,TRBV7-6,NA,TRBJ2-7,TGTGCCAGCAGCTTAGCAGCCGGCTCCTACGAGCAGTACTTC,CASSLAAGSYEQYF
NA,TRBV7-6,NA,TRBJ2-7,TGTGCCAGCAGCCCCAAGACCGGGACGGGCGAGCAGTACTTC,CASSPKTGTGEQYF
NA,TRBV5-4,NA,TRBJ1-1,TGTGCCAGCAGCCAAGTAGGGCCGATCACTGAAGCTTTCTTT,CASSQVGPITEAFF
TRBD1,TRBV6-4,NA,TRBJ1-2,TGTGCCAGCAGAGAAGGACAGGGGCAAGGCTACACCTTC,CASREGQGQGYTF
NA,TRBV6-1,NA,TRBJ1-3,TGTGCCAGCAGTGAATACGGATCAGGTCCCCCGGGAAACACCATATATTTT,CASSEYGSGPPGNTIYF
TRBD1,TRBV18,NA,TRBJ2-7,TGTGCCAGCTCACCAATGACAGGGAGCTCCTACGAGCAGTACTTC,CASSPMTGSSYEQYF
NA,TRBV5-1,NA,TRBJ1-2,TGCGCCAGCAGCTTGGAACAGGACGCTAGGAGCTACACCTTC,CASSLEQDARSYTF
NA,TRBV28,NA,TRBJ2-7,TGTGCCAGCAGCCGCTTTCCTTACGAGCAGTACTTC,CASSRFPYEQYF
NA,TRBV18,few,TRBJ1-4,TGTGCCAGTGCGGGTCAAGCTAATGAAAAACTGTTTTTT,CASAGQANEKLFF
TRBD2,TRBV30,NA,TRBJ2-2,TGTGCCTGGAGCAATAGACAGCGGGGGAACACCGGGGAGCTGTTTTTT,CAWSNRQRGNTGELFF
TRBD2,TRBV11-2,once,TRBJ2-1,TGTGCCAGCAGCCGGGGTCAGACTAGCGGTAGGTATGAGCAGTTCTTC,CASSRGQTSGRYEQFF
NA,TRBV4-3,NA,TRBJ1-1,TGCGCCAGCAGCCCGCTTGGGGGGGGCCCTGAAGCTTTCTTT,CASSPLGGGPEAFF
TRBD2,TRBV5-1,NA,TRBJ2-2,TGCGCCAGCAGCCCCCCGGGGCGGGAGGACACCGGGGAGCTGTTTTTT,CASSPPGREDTGELFF
NA,TRBV7-6,NA,TRBJ2-1,TGTGCCAGCAGCTTAGGGTTCGGGTACAGGGACAATGAGCAGTTCTTC,CASSLGFGYRDNEQFF
TRBD1,TRBV27,NA,TRBJ1-5,TGTGCCAGCAGTGCCCGGGACAGACCCGACAATCAGCCCCAGCATTTT,CASSARDRPDNQPQHF
NA,TRBV21-1,NA,TRBJ1-4,TGTGCCAGCAGCAAATTCCTTGGAGAGGGAAAAACTGTTTTT,CASSKFLGEGKTVF
NA,TRBV7-8,NA,TRBJ2-7,TGTGCCAGCAGCTTAGCACCCCGGGGCGAGCAGTACTTC,CASSLAPRGEQYF
TRBD1,TRBV7-3,NA,TRBJ2-3,TGTGCCAGCAGCTCCTCTACCTCAGGGGGAACCACAGATACGCAGTATTTT,CASSSSTSGGTTDTQYF
NA,TRBV18,NA,TRBJ2-3,TGTGCCAGCTCACCACAGGGAGATACGCAGTATTTT,CASSPQGDTQYF